Shown below are 24 T cell receptor beta chains from a single sample sequenced in a study of T cells after posttransplantation cyclophosphamide. Sequencing was performed with immunoSEQ multiplex PCR; in TCRdb, only in-frame clones are kept and a portion is missing. The sample includes some 19,000 clones, roughly nine tenths of them seen just once. Sampled 1 year posttransplant, controls received myeloablative marrow transplants, methotrexate and a calcineurin inhibitor. The sample in question was PBMCs, obtained 350 to 400 days after allogeneic stem cell transplant with calcineurin inhibitor and methotrexate. These receptors were taken from a female patient in her 30s who received an allogeneic stem cell transplant from an unrelated donor, was CMV-positive, and had acute and chronic GVHD. Some T cells may be provided by the graft donor.

V gene TRBV6-5 combines with J gene TRBJ1-1; maybe TRBD1 (5 bases). The CDR3 runs to 13 residues. Between the trimmed V and J ends, which lost 7 bases and 3 bases, there was a span of 12 bases. In germline, CDR1 is MNHEY, CDR2 SVGAGI. The CDR3 here is CASTAGFHTEAFF. CDR3 DNA: TGTGCCAGCACGGCAGGGTTTCACACTGAAGCTTTCTTT.

The chain carries TRBV28 and TRBJ2-6; D is possibly TRBD2 (6 bases). CDR3 size: 20 residues. Trimming shortened V by 1 base and J by 0 bases, and 19 bases separated the two germline ends. The germline gives CDR1 MDHEN, CDR2 SYDVKM. DNA of the CDR3: TGTGCCAGCAGTTTATCCCGACTAGTGAGAAAGGGCTCTGGGGCCAACGTCCTGACTTTC. It specifies CASSLSRLVRKGSGANVLTF.

This clone was seen a few times. The V and J genes are TRBV9 and TRBJ1-3; D is unresolved. The CDR3 sequence is 15 residues long. The germline CDR1 and CDR2 sequences are SGDLS and YYNGEE. Trimming pared 0 bases from V and 4 bases from J, leaving 11 bases between. DNA for the CDR3: TGTGCCAGCAGCGTAGATCTCCGGGAAGGAAACACCATATATTTT. Encoded protein: CASSVDLREGNTIYF.

The chain has TRBV6-6 and TRBJ2-7, with 9 bases identical to TRBD1. The CDR3 is made up of 14 amino acids. The germline gives CDR1 MNHNY, CDR2 SVGAGI (reference sequence). With V trimmed by 8 bases and J by 4 bases, 9 bases remained unmatched. CDR3 DNA: TGTGCCAGCTGTGCTGGGACAGGGTGGTACGAGCAGTACTTC. It encodes CASCAGTGWYEQYF.

The rearrangement uses TRBV5-1 and TRBJ2-5, with D maybe TRBD2 (6 bases). The V gene's germline CDR1 is SGHRS and CDR2 YFSETQ. The CDR3 length is 16 residues. Deletions cut 5 bases from V and 2 bases from J, with 19 bases between. The CDR3 is CASRGGTAKAQETQYF. As DNA, the CDR3 is TGCGCCAGCAGAGGCGGGACCGCGAAGGCTCAAGAGACCCAGTACTTC.

The genes are TRBV5-5 and TRBJ1-3; the D gene is possibly TRBD1 (6 bases). V was trimmed by 1 base and J by 0 bases, leaving 17 bases between them. The CDR3 runs 18 residues. Germline CDR1 reads SGHKS; CDR2 reads YYEKEE (reference sequence). The CDR3: CASSLTFRTASSGNTIYF. The CDR3, as DNA: TGTGCCAGCAGCTTGACCTTCCGGACAGCCTCCTCTGGAAACACCATATATTTT.

This clone was observed once. The chain couples TRBV27 to TRBJ2-5; 8 positions match TRBD2. CDR3 length: 13 residues. CDR1 is MNHEY, CDR2 SMNVEV, per germline (reference sequence). V was clipped by 7 bases and J by 4 bases; unmatched bases: 5. CDR3 loop: CASKFGRGETQYF. CDR3 in DNA: TGTGCCAGCAAGTTCGGGAGGGGAGAGACCCAGTACTTC.

DNA for the CDR3: TGCAGTGCTGGGACTTACAATGAGCAGTTCTTC. Amino acids: CSAGTYNEQFF. The V and J genes are TRBV20-1 and TRBJ2-1, with D possibly being TRBD2 (6 bases). This CDR3 spans 11 amino acids. Germline CDR1 is DFQATT and CDR2 is SNEGSKA (reference sequence). Trimming stripped 5 bases from V and 4 bases from J, with 6 bases between.

The chain is built from TRBV7-9 and TRBJ1-3; D uncertain. Trimming shortened V by 5 bases and J by 4 bases, and 12 bases separated the two germline ends. The CDR3 sequence is 14 residues long. Germline CDR1 SEHNR, CDR2 FQNEAQ (reference sequence). The chain's CDR3 is CASSPSGWGNTIYF. The CDR3 nucleotides are TGTGCCAGCAGCCCTAGTGGGTGGGGAAACACCATATATTTT.

The chain joins TRBV6-5 to TRBJ2-7; TRBD2 matches 7 bases. Germline V lookup: CDR1 MNHEY, CDR2 SVGAGI. The CDR3 runs 15 residues. The ends lost 5 bases at V and 3 bases at J; junction bases unmatched: 10. The CDR3 loop reads CASSREAASYYEQYF. CDR3 nucleotide sequence: TGTGCCAGCAGTCGGGAGGCAGCGTCTTACTACGAGCAGTACTTC.

The V gene is TRBV27, the J gene TRBJ2-7; weak D call: TRBD1 (5 bases). Germline V lookup: CDR1 MNHEY, CDR2 SMNVEV (reference sequence). The CDR3 consists of 15 residues. V gave up 0 bases and J gave up 0 bases, with 9 bases separating them. CDR3 sequence (DNA): TGTGCCAGCAGTTTATCGCCTACAGGCTCCTACGAGCAGTACGTC. Translating gives CASSLSPTGSYEQYV.

This chain joins TRBV19 and TRBJ1-4, with D possibly being TRBD1 (6 bases). V lost 3 bases to trimming and J lost 4 bases, with 15 bases between them. CDR3 length equals 16 residues. Germline V gene sequence: CDR1 LNHDA, CDR2 SQIVND (reference sequence). The CDR3 sequence is CASSITGLGNNEKLFF. The DNA of the CDR3 is TGTGCCAGTAGTATTACAGGGTTGGGGAATAATGAAAAACTGTTTTTT.

The chain links TRBV5-1 to TRBJ2-3, with 10 bases identical to TRBD1. With 3 bases clipped from V and 5 bases from J, the junction kept 6 bases outside the gene matches. The CDR3 spans 15 residues. In germline, CDR1 is SGHRS, CDR2 YFSETQ. CDR3 sequence reads: CASSSGTGVIDTQYF. CDR3 sequence (DNA): TGCGCCAGCAGCTCAGGGACAGGGGTAATAGATACGCAGTATTTT.

This clone was counted once. The chain couples TRBV2 to TRBJ1-2; the D gene is possibly TRBD1 (5 bases). Germline CDR1 is SNHLY and CDR2 is FYNNEI. The V gene lost 4 bases and the J gene lost 5 bases, with 14 bases spanning the gap. The CDR3 consists of 14 residues. The CDR3 DNA follows: TGTGCCAGCAGTGTGGGGCAGGGAGGGTATGGCTACACCTTC. Translation gives CASSVGQGGYGYTF.

This CDR3 reads CASSPSDRGQYEQYF. DNA of the CDR3: TGTGCCAGCAGCCCCTCCGACAGGGGGCAGTACGAGCAGTACTTC. The V and J genes are TRBV12-1 and TRBJ2-7; the table's D call of TRBD1 was not tested on the DNA. TRBV12-1 is marked as a pseudogene. The CDR3 runs 15 residues.

This chain links TRBV19 with TRBJ2-1, with 7 nucleotides matching TRBD2. CDR1 and CDR2 (germline): LNHDA, SQIVND (reference sequence). J was trimmed by 10 bases and V by 4 bases; bases with no gene match: 10. The CDR3 covers 14 residues. CDR3 region: CASSTGGMREEQFF. DNA for the CDR3: TGTGCCAGTAGTACGGGGGGTATGCGGGAAGAGCAGTTCTTC.

The chain recombines TRBV5-6 with TRBJ1-5, with 9 bases matching TRBD1. J lost 5 bases, V lost 4 bases, and 4 bases had no gene match. CDR3 length: 14 residues. CDR1 is SGHDT and CDR2 is YYEEEE in the germline V gene. CDR3 nucleotide sequence: TGTGCCAGCAGCCCAGGGACAGGGTATCAGCCCCAGCATTTT. Translating gives CASSPGTGYQPQHF. Together with reference TRBV5-6 and TRBJ1-5, the CDR3 gives the full variable domain: DAGVTQSPTHLIKTRGQQVTLRCSPKSGHDTVSWYQQALGQGPQFIFQYYEEEERQRGNFPDRFSGHQFPNYSSELNVNALLLGDSALYLCASSPGTGYQPQHFGDGTRLSIL.

The chain is built from TRBV18 and TRBJ1-5; D gene ambiguous. Germline CDR1 is KGHSH and CDR2 is LQKENI. V lost 4 bases and J 5 bases, leaving 12 bases between the germline ends. The CDR3 runs to 14 residues. Here the CDR3 DNA reads TGTGCCAGCTCACTCGAAACGGTGGATCAGCCCCAGCATTTT. This translates into CASSLETVDQPQHF.

The rearrangement uses TRBV7-2 and TRBJ2-1, with D possibly being TRBD2 (6 bases). The germline V gene encodes CDR1 SGHTA and CDR2 FQGNSA. The CDR3 is 16 amino acids. V lost 5 bases and J 6 bases, leaving 20 bases between the germline ends. The DNA for the CDR3 is TGTGCCAGCAGCCCTACCCTGGCGCAGGGAGGCAATGAGCAGTTCTTC. Amino acid sequence: CASSPTLAQGGNEQFF.

The chain employs TRBV5-6 and TRBJ2-3; a possible D gene is TRBD1 (6 bases). Trimming left V 1 base short and J 2 bases short, with 17 bases between. The CDR3 is 17 amino acids. CDR1 and CDR2 from the germline V gene are SGHDT and YYEEEE. The CDR3 spells CASSLTGGQGYTDTQYF. CDR3 DNA: TGTGCCAGCAGCTTGACTGGTGGTCAGGGGTACACAGATACGCAGTATTTT.

The gene calls are TRBV7-6 and TRBJ2-2; 7 bases are shared with TRBD2. Germline-derived CDR1 and CDR2 are SGHVS and FNYEAQ. The CDR3 consists of 15 residues. With V trimmed by 7 bases and J by 6 bases, 11 bases remained unmatched. The CDR3 DNA reads as TGTGCCAGCACCTTGCCGGGGGGTCAGGCCGGGGAGCTGTTTTTT. Amino acids: CASTLPGGQAGELFF.

This chain connects TRBV6-6 to TRBJ2-7; 7 bases align to TRBD1. V was pared by 8 bases and J by 7 bases, with 11 bases of the junction left unmatched. This CDR3 is built from 13 residues. Per germline, CDR1 MNHNY and CDR2 SVGAGI (reference sequence). The CDR3 sequence: CASAQDRTFEQYV. DNA of the CDR3: TGTGCCAGCGCCCAGGACAGGACGTTTGAGCAGTACGTC.

The chain joins TRBV14 to TRBJ2-7; no firm D call. CDR1 SGHDN and CDR2 FVKESK come from the germline V gene. CDR3 size: 12 residues. Trimming took 3 bases from V and 8 from J, leaving 11 bases between them. CDR3 DNA sequence: TGTGCCAGCAGCCAGAGTGAGGTGAAGCAGTACTTC. Its translation: CASSQSEVKQYF.

The chain couples TRBV5-6 to TRBJ1-2; 11 nucleotides align to TRBD1. With 3 bases clipped from V and 7 bases from J, the junction kept 11 bases outside the gene matches. Germline V lookup: CDR1 SGHDT, CDR2 YYEEEE. The CDR3 loop spans 16 amino acids. DNA of the CDR3: TGTGCCAGCAGCTACCAAAGGACAGGGGGCTTACTTGGCTACACCTTC. Translation: CASSYQRTGGLLGYTF.